The 19 T cell receptor beta chains below all came from one sample that was sequenced in a study of T cells in Graves' hyperthyroidism and ophthalmopathy. Researchers took RNA transcripts and amplified the TCR beta CDR3 regions from them. When the TCR CDR3 underwent first-round RT-PCR, the HTBI primer set was used. TCRdb passed the multiplex PCR reads through MiXCR, listing each CDR3 protein once. There are 40,000 to 55,000 distinct CDR3 sequences in the sample; approximately 50% occur only once, and under 35% lies in the top ten. Sequenced sample: peripheral blood or thyroid tissue (not recorded which). All receptors derive from a woman aged 50 to 60 with Graves' hyperthyroidism.

This sequence joins TRBV19 and TRBJ2-5; D is perhaps TRBD2 (6 bases). CDR3 size: 13 residues. Trimming shortened V by 5 bases and J by 1 base, and 8 bases separated the two germline ends. Germline loops: CDR1 LNHDA, CDR2 SQIVND (reference sequence). This CDR3 is CASSWTTQETQYF. DNA of the CDR3: TGTGCCAGTAGTTGGACTACCCAAGAGACCCAGTACTTC.

V is TRBV5-4 and J is TRBJ2-1; D call uncertain. Trimming shortened V by 2 bases and J by 7 bases, and 7 bases separated the two germline ends. The CDR3 covers 12 residues. Germline CDR1 reads SGHNT; CDR2 reads YYREEE (reference sequence). The CDR3 nucleotides read TGTGCCAGCAGCTTTGGAGCGAATGAGCAGTTCTTC. Amino acids: CASSFGANEQFF.

In its sample, this clonotype was seen a few times. This chain joins TRBV6-1 and TRBJ1-2, with TRBD1 matching over 7 bases. From germline, CDR1 is MNHNS and CDR2 SASEGT. The J segment lost 6 bases and the V segment lost 7 bases, leaving 8 bases of the junction unmatched. CDR3 length: 13 residues. In DNA form, the CDR3 reads TGTGCCAGCACCGAGACAGGGTTTCATGGCTACACCTTC. Translated, it gives CASTETGFHGYTF.

Of note for this clonotype: Possible read error: a much larger clone is one base away. This likely comes from a read error, as the CDR3 has no conserved phenylalanine or tryptophan at its end. The CDR3 sequence: CSVGESKSYEQYL. The CDR3 nucleotides are TGCAGCGTTGGAGAGTCCAAGTCCTACGAGCAGTACCTC. The V and J genes are TRBV29-1 and TRBJ2-7; the D is unclear. CDR3 length: 13 amino acids. Germline-derived CDR1 and CDR2 are SQVTM and ANQGSEA. Trimming stripped 4 bases from V and 1 base from J, with 11 bases between.

Ten or more counts support this clonotype. V usage is TRBV20-1 and J usage is TRBJ2-3, with 7 bases aligning to TRBD1. The CDR3 is made up of 16 amino acids. Germline values: CDR1 DFQATT, CDR2 SNEGSKA (reference sequence). With V trimmed by 5 bases and J by 2 bases, 13 bases remained unmatched. The chain's CDR3 is CSADRASQINTDTQYF. The CDR3 DNA follows: TGCAGTGCTGACAGGGCTTCCCAGATAAACACAGATACGCAGTATTTT.

This chain joins TRBV13 and TRBJ1-2; 7 bases match TRBD1. The CDR3 has 14 amino acids. Germline CDR1 reads PRHDT; CDR2 reads FYEKMQ (reference sequence). Trimming took 4 bases from V and 8 from J; bases not matched to a gene: 10. CDR3 protein: CASSSTGIGYGYTF. In DNA, the CDR3 is TGTGCCAGCAGCTCGACAGGGATCGGCTACGGCTACACCTTC.

The table lists this clonotype with many counts. The rearrangement joins TRBV12-3 or TRBV12-4 to TRBJ2-7, with D perhaps matching TRBD1 (5 bases). The CDR3 is 14 residues long. V was trimmed by 1 base and J by 0 bases, leaving 7 bases between them. CDR3 in amino acids: CASSLGGGSYEQYF. CDR3 DNA sequence: TGTGCCAGCAGTTTAGGGGGCGGCTCCTACGAGCAGTACTTC.

This clonotype has a handful of counts. V is TRBV18 and J is TRBJ1-1, with TRBD1 matching over 8 bases. CDR1 is KGHSH, CDR2 LQKENI, per germline. The CDR3 is made up of 12 amino acids. V was clipped by 7 bases and J by 8 bases; unmatched bases: 6. The CDR3 loop is CASFSDRVEAFF. The CDR3 DNA reads as TGTGCCAGCTTCTCGGACAGGGTAGAAGCTTTCTTT.

This clonotype has a count of ten or more. V and J are TRBV20-1 and TRBJ2-5, with TRBD2 matching over 8 bases. Germline assignment: CDR1 DFQATT and CDR2 SNEGSKA (reference sequence). Trimming took 6 bases from V and 1 from J; bases not matched to a gene: 7. This CDR3 spans 14 amino acids. The CDR3 protein is CSAIISGAQETQYF. The CDR3 DNA reads as TGCAGTGCCATTATTAGCGGGGCCCAAGAGACCCAGTACTTC.

This clonotype came up many times. The rearrangement uses TRBV20-1 and TRBJ2-7, with TRBD2 matching 9 bases. The length of the CDR3 is 13 residues. V shed 3 bases and J 4 bases; nucleotides not matched to a gene: 4. Germline V gene sequence: CDR1 DFQATT, CDR2 SNEGSKA (reference sequence). The CDR3 here is CSARSGRWYEQYF. The CDR3 coding sequence is TGCAGTGCTAGGAGCGGGAGGTGGTACGAGCAGTACTTC.

This clonotype was counted ten times or more. The CDR3 DNA reads as TGCGCCAGCAGTGAGTCCAGAGGCACTGAAGCTTTCTTT. Translating it yields CASSESRGTEAFF. V usage is TRBV10-1 and J usage is TRBJ1-1; no reliable D call. The CDR3 spans 13 residues. V lost 0 bases to trimming and J lost 4 bases, with 6 bases between them. In germline, CDR1 is WNHNN, CDR2 SYGVQD (reference sequence).

As for this clonotype: A read error is likely, as this CDR3 ends without the conserved phenylalanine or tryptophan. V usage is TRBV5-1 and J usage is TRBJ2-2, with 12 bases fitting TRBD2. The V gene's germline CDR1 is SGHRS and CDR2 YFSETQ. This CDR3 has 16 amino acids. The junction had 9 bases not matched to a gene; V was cut back by 5 bases and J by 7 bases. DNA for the CDR3: TGCGCCAGCAGTTACGGACTAGCGGGAAAGAACGGGGAGCTGTTTATT. Translation gives CASSYGLAGKNGELFI.

This rearrangement joins TRBV29-1 to TRBJ2-7, with D unclear. The germline V gene has CDR1 SQVTM and CDR2 ANQGSEA. Trimming took 1 base from V and 0 from J, leaving 10 bases between them. The CDR3 covers 14 residues. Here the CDR3 reads CSVEGGGASYEQYF. The CDR3 DNA reads as TGCAGCGTTGAAGGGGGTGGTGCCTCCTACGAGCAGTACTTC.

This clonotype occurred many times. The chain carries TRBV28 and TRBJ1-5, with D unclear. There are 15 residues in the CDR3. V lost 2 bases to trimming and J lost 6 bases, with 14 bases between them. Per germline, CDR1 MDHEN and CDR2 SYDVKM. The CDR3 DNA reads TGTGCCAGCAGTTTAACGGCGGGGATTCGTCAGCCCCAGCATTTT. As protein: CASSLTAGIRQPQHF.

CDR3 loop: CSVAHFTEAFF. The CDR3 DNA is TGCAGCGTTGCACACTTCACTGAAGCTTTCTTT. V gene TRBV29-1 combines with J gene TRBJ1-1, with D hard to call. Germline CDR1 and CDR2: SQVTM and ANQGSEA. The CDR3 length is 11 residues. Trimming removed 4 bases from V and 4 bases from J, with 7 bases in between.

The rearrangement links TRBV7-8 to TRBJ1-1; no reliable D call. V dropped 0 bases and J dropped 3 bases, with 5 bases sitting between them. The CDR3 sequence is 13 residues long. The V gene's germline CDR1 is SGHVS and CDR2 FQNEAQ. The CDR3 spells CASSLASYTEAFF. DNA of the CDR3: TGTGCCAGCAGCTTAGCGTCTTACACTGAAGCTTTCTTT.

This clonotype was counted many times. The chain uses TRBV4-2 and TRBJ2-3; D uncertain. V shed 2 bases and J shed 5 bases, with 8 bases lying between them. The CDR3 has 13 amino acids. Germline values: CDR1 LGHNA, CDR2 YNFKEQ. Here the CDR3 reads CASSQRAKDTQYF. Written as DNA, the CDR3 is TGTGCCAGCAGCCAAAGGGCCAAAGATACGCAGTATTTT.

The J gene is TRBJ1-2, the V gene TRBV15, with D possibly being TRBD1 (5 bases). The germline gives CDR1 LNHNV, CDR2 YYDKDF (reference sequence). This CDR3 contains 14 residues. Trimming shortened V by 5 bases and J by 3 bases, and 13 bases separated the two germline ends. CDR3 residues: CATSLRTRDYGYTF. DNA of the CDR3: TGTGCCACCAGCCTACGCACCAGGGACTATGGCTACACCTTC.

The V call is TRBV7-8, the J call TRBJ1-1; 8 bases match TRBD1. V lost 5 bases to trimming and J lost 4 bases; unmatched junction nucleotides: 3. Germline V gene lookup returns CDR1 SGHVS and CDR2 FQNEAQ. This CDR3 has 13 residues. CDR3 DNA sequence: TGTGCCAGCAGCCTAGGACAGGGCACTGAAGCTTTCTTT. Protein product: CASSLGQGTEAFF.